This TCR beta chain was observed in a study of blood T cell repertoires in COVID-19. Trimming took off 2 bases at V and 2 bases at J, with 7 bases between the two ends. The CDR3 runs to 14 residues. Germline lookup yields CDR1 SGHAT and CDR2 FQNNGV. Original data processing: Estimates of nucleated cell counts were drawn from the amplification of reference gene primers. The protocol was immunoSEQ multiplex PCR, while the TCRdb copy is restricted to in-frame clones and leaves out a portion. V, J and clone size are taken as reported in that table, and D and trimming were inferred from the DNA itself. In the table there are 120,000 to 150,000 clones, over 80% of which are singletons. The study drew participants aged about 18 to 90 years from around 24 US areas. What the recovered Cohort 3 donors had was two negative PCRs, clearance, or symptom resolution.

Sequencing was performed on PBMCs or T cells enriched from blood (not recorded which). The clonotype originates from a woman in her forties who had recovered from COVID-19. The chain joins TRBV11-2 to TRBJ1-3; D gene uncertain. This CDR3 is CASSLWETGNTIYF. CDR3 nucleotide sequence: TGTGCCAGCAGCTTATGGGAGACTGGAAACACCATATATTTT.